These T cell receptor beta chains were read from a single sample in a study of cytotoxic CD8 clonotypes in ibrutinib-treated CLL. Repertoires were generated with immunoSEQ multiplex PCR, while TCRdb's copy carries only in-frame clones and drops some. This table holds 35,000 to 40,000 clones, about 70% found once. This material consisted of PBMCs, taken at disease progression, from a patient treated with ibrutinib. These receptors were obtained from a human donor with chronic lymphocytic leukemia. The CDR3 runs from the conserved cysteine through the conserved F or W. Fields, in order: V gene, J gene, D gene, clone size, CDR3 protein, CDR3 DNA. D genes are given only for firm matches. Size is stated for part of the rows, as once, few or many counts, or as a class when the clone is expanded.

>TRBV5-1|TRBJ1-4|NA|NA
CASSRGAGRNEKLFF
TGCGCCAGCAGCCGAGGAGCAGGGAGGAATGAAAAACTGTTTTTT
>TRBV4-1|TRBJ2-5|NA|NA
CASSQDRETQYF
TGCGCCAGCAGCCAAGATCGGGAGACCCAGTACTTC
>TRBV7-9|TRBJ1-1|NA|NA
CAFDRPDTEAFF
TGTGCCTTCGACAGGCCCGACACTGAAGCTTTCTTT
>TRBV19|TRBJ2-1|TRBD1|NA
CASSAGTVTYNEQFF
TGTGCCAGTAGTGCCGGGACAGTTACCTACAATGAGCAGTTCTTC
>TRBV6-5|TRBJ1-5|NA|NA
CASSYGTGQQPQHF
TGTGCCAGCAGTTACGGAACAGGGCAGCAGCCCCAGCATTTT
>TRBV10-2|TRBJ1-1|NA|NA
CASSLDREGTEAFF
TGCGCCAGCAGTTTGGACCGGGAGGGCACTGAAGCTTTCTTT
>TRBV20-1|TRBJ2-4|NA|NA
CSAKNQNIQYF
TGCAGTGCAAAGAACCAAAACATTCAGTACTTC
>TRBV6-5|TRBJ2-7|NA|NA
CASSPPSTSTYEQYF
TGTGCCAGCAGTCCCCCCTCAACTTCTACCTACGAGCAGTACTTC
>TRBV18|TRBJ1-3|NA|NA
CASSPPELGTNSGNTIYF
TGTGCCAGCTCACCACCTGAGCTTGGGACAAACTCTGGAAACACCATATATTTT
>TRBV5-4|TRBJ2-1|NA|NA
CASSLDRSSYNEQFF
TGTGCCAGCAGCTTGGACAGGAGCTCCTACAATGAGCAGTTCTTC
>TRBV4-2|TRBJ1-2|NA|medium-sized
CASSQDPGGKDNYGYTF
TGTGCCAGCAGCCAAGACCCTGGGGGAAAGGACAACTATGGCTACACCTTC
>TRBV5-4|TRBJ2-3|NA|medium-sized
CASKLTDSTDTQYF
TGTGCCAGCAAACTGACAGATAGCACAGATACGCAGTATTTT
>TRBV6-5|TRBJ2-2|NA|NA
CASSYHRASSAEELFF
TGTGCCAGCAGTTACCACCGGGCCAGTTCAGCCGAGGAGCTGTTTTTT
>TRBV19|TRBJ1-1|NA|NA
CASSIEGVMNTEAFF
TGTGCCAGTAGTATAGAGGGGGTGATGAACACTGAAGCTTTCTTT
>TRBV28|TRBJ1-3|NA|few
CASSLGDHPTIYF
TGTGCCAGCAGTTTAGGGGACCATCCGACCATATATTTT
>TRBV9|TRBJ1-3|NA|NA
CASSVEGGPGNTIYF
TGTGCCAGCAGCGTAGAGGGGGGACCTGGAAACACCATATATTTT
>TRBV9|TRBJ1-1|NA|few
CASSRARVVGEAFF
TGTGCCAGCAGCAGAGCAAGAGTGGTGGGTGAAGCTTTCTTT
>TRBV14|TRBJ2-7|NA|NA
CASSQVGSYEQYF
TGTGCCAGCAGCCAAGTCGGGTCCTACGAGCAGTACTTC
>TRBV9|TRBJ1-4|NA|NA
CASSGRDGEEKLFF
TGTGCCAGCAGCGGGCGGGACGGGGAGGAAAAACTGTTTTTT
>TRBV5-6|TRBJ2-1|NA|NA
CASSLVGEYNEQFF
TGTGCCAGCAGCTTGGTAGGGGAATACAATGAGCAGTTCTTC
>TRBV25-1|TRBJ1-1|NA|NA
CASSEFGQAAFF
TGTGCCAGCAGTGAATTCGGCCAGGCGGCTTTCTTT
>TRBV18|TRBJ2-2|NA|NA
CASSPITAGNTGELFF
TGTGCCAGCTCACCTATCACCGCGGGGAACACCGGGGAGCTGTTTTTT
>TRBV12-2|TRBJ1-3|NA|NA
CASRPPRPVSGNTIYF
TGTGCAAGTCGCCCCCCCCGACCAGTCTCTGGAAACACCATATATTTT
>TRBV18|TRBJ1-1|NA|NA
CASSLMGGRGTEAFF
TGTGCCAGCTCACTGATGGGGGGAAGGGGCACTGAAGCTTTCTTT
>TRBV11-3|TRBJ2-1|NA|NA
CASSPGGLQGGNEQFF
TGTGCCAGCAGCCCGGGCGGGTTACAGGGAGGGAATGAGCAGTTCTTC
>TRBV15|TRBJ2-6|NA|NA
CATSSTAGSGANVLTF
TGTGCCACCAGCAGCACGGCGGGCTCTGGGGCCAACGTCCTGACTTTC
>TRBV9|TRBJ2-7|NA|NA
CASSVAGGHYYEQYF
TGTGCCAGCAGCGTAGCCGGGGGTCACTACTACGAGCAGTACTTC
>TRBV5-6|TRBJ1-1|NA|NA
CASSSIQGVDAFF
TGTGCCAGCAGCTCGATACAGGGAGTGGACGCTTTCTTT
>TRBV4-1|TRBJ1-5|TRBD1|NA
CASSSGQTVPNQPQHF
TGCGCCAGCAGCTCGGGACAGACGGTACCCAATCAGCCCCAGCATTTT
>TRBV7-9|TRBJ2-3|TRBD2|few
CASSSSGGVADTQYF
TGTGCCAGCAGCTCCTCCGGGGGGGTCGCAGATACGCAGTATTTT
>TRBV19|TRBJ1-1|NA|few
CASRATGFSTEAFF
TGTGCCAGTAGGGCAACAGGGTTTAGCACTGAAGCTTTCTTT
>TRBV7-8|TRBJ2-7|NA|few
CASSLGWGASNYEQYF
TGTGCCAGCAGCTTAGGATGGGGGGCGTCAAACTACGAGCAGTACTTC
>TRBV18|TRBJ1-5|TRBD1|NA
CASSSDRALTLNQPQHF
TGTGCCAGCTCATCAGACAGGGCACTAACACTCAATCAGCCCCAGCATTTT
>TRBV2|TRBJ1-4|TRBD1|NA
CASSGQGARWNEKLFF
TGTGCCAGCAGTGGACAGGGGGCGCGTTGGAATGAAAAACTGTTTTTT
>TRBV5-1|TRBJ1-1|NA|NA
CASSLIDMNTEAFF
TGCGCCAGCAGCTTAATTGACATGAACACTGAAGCTTTCTTT
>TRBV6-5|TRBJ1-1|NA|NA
CASSYSMGGGHSAFF
TGTGCCAGCAGTTACTCCATGGGGGGGGGACATTCAGCTTTCTTT
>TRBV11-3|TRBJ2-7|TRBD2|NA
CASSSSGRAYEQYF
TGTGCCAGCAGCAGTAGCGGGAGGGCCTACGAGCAGTACTTC
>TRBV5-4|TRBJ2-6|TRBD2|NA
CASSAPGLAGVISGANVLTF
TGTGCCAGCAGCGCCCCGGGACTAGCGGGAGTAATCTCTGGGGCCAACGTCCTGACTTTC
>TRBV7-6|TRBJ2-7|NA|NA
CASSLGASAFGEQYF
TGTGCCAGCAGCTTAGGGGCAAGCGCGTTTGGCGAGCAGTACTTC
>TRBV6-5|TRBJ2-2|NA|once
CASSETGWGTGELFF
TGTGCCAGCTCTGAGACCGGTTGGGGGACCGGGGAGCTGTTTTTT
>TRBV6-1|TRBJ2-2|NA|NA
CASSEYSETNTGELFF
TGTGCCAGCAGTGAGTACAGCGAAACGAACACCGGGGAGCTGTTTTTT
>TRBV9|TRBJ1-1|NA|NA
CASSPTVGEKNTEAFF
TGTGCCAGCAGCCCGACGGTGGGGGAGAAGAACACTGAAGCTTTCTTT
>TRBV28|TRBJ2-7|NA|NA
CASSPPVAGSEQYF
TGTGCCAGCAGTCCTCCGGTGGCAGGGAGCGAGCAGTACTTC
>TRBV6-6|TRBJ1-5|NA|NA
CASRVSGGNQPQHF
TGTGCCAGCAGGGTATCTGGGGGCAATCAGCCCCAGCATTTT
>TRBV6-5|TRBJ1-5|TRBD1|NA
CASSYGQGVGQPQHF
TGTGCCAGCAGCTACGGACAGGGGGTAGGTCAGCCCCAGCATTTT
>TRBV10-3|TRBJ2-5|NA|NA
CAISASVYGTQYF
TGTGCCATCAGCGCTAGCGTTTATGGGACCCAGTACTTC
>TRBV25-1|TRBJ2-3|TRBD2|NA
CASSEATSGDVTDTQYF
TGTGCCAGCAGTGAGGCAACTAGCGGGGATGTCACAGATACGCAGTATTTT
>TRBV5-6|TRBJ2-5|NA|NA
CASSSITDRETQYF
TGTGCCAGCAGCTCTATCACGGACCGGGAGACCCAGTACTTC
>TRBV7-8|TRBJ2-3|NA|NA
CASSLVGRLTDTDTQYF
TGTGCCAGCAGCTTAGTGGGCAGACTAACAGACACAGATACGCAGTATTTT
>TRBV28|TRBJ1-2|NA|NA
CASSLRASYGYTF
TGTGCCAGCAGTTTAAGGGCCTCCTATGGCTACACCTTC
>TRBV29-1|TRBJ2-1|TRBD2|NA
CSVEDLSSGGLYNEQFF
TGCAGCGTTGAAGATCTGAGTAGCGGGGGCCTATACAATGAGCAGTTCTTC
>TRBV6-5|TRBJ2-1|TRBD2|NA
CASTQRGEQFF
TGTGCCAGCACCCAGCGGGGTGAGCAGTTCTTC
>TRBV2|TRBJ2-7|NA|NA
CASSGLRNSEPYEQYF
TGTGCCAGCAGTGGTCTCCGCAACTCAGAACCCTACGAGCAGTACTTC
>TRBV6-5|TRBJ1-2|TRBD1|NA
CASSSGQGLRYYGYTF
TGTGCCAGCAGTTCGGGACAGGGGCTGAGGTACTATGGCTACACCTTC
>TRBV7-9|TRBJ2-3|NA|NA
CASSARTGGQDTQYF
TGTGCCAGCAGCGCTAGGACCGGGGGGCAAGATACGCAGTATTTT
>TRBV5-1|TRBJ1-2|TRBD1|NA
CASSPDTPGGRDYGYTF
TGCGCCAGCAGCCCGGACACCCCAGGGGGTAGAGACTATGGCTACACCTTC
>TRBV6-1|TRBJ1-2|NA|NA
CASSPSPNYGYTF
TGTGCCAGCAGTCCCAGTCCTAACTATGGCTACACCTTC
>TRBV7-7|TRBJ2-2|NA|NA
CASSPRGGELFF
TGTGCTAGCAGCCCCCGGGGAGGGGAGCTGTTTTTT
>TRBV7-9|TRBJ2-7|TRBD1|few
CASSSPRRGGNPYEQYF
TGTGCCAGCAGCTCCCCACGGCGAGGGGGCAATCCCTACGAGCAGTACTTC
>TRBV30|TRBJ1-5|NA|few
CAWKGGGVAQPQHF
TGTGCCTGGAAGGGGGGAGGGGTAGCTCAGCCCCAGCATTTT